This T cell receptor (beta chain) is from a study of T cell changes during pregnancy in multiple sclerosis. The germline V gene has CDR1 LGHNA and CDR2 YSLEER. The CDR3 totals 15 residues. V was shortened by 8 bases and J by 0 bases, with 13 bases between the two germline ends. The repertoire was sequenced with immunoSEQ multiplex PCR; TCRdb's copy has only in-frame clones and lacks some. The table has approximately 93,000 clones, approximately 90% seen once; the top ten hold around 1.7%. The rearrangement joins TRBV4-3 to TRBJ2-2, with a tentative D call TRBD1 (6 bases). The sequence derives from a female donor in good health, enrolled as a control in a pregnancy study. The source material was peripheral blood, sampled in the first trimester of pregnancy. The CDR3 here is CASGIGQSNTGELFF. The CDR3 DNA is TGCGCCAGCGGTATAGGACAGTCGAACACCGGGGAGCTGTTTTTT.